The 19 T cell receptor beta chains presented below share a single source sample, sequenced in a study of T cells in localized non-small cell lung cancer. Sequenced by immunoSEQ multiplex PCR; TCRdb stores in-frame clones only, minus some. The sample includes over 30,000 clones, 88% of them seen just once. This material consisted of peripheral blood, taken before any cancer treatment. All receptors come from a woman aged 35-75 years with stage I lung adenocarcinoma.

This clone was observed a handful of times. V usage is TRBV6-1 and J usage is TRBJ2-5, with 9 positions matching TRBD1. V gave up 4 bases and J gave up 2 bases; unmatched junction bases: 8. Germline CDR1 and CDR2: MNHNS and SASEGT. The CDR3 is 16 amino acids. CDR3 nucleotides: TGTGCCAGCAGTGCGATCCGGGACAGGGCTCAAGAGACCCAGTACTTC. Translation: CASSAIRDRAQETQYF.

J is TRBJ2-1 and V is TRBV10-3, with D perhaps TRBD1 (6 bases). The CDR3 length is 16 residues. V was pared by 2 bases and J by 6 bases, with 17 bases between. From germline, CDR1 is ENHRY and CDR2 SYGVKD. DNA of the CDR3: TGTGCCATCAGTGAGGTCGCAGGGGCCCTAGTCAATGAGCAGTTCTTC. Protein product: CAISEVAGALVNEQFF.

This chain connects TRBV10-3 to TRBJ1-2; D call uncertain. Trimming removed 9 bases at V and 2 bases at J, with 7 bases between. CDR1 is ENHRY and CDR2 is SYGVKD in the germline V gene. The CDR3 extends over 11 amino acids. The CDR3 region has the DNA TGTGCCATTTACAGAAACTATGGCTACACCTTC. The encoded protein is CAIYRNYGYTF.

The chain recombines TRBV18 with TRBJ1-5; D remains unclear. Looked up from germline, CDR1 is KGHSH and CDR2 is LQKENI. The CDR3 is 14 amino acids. V was trimmed by 4 bases and J by 4 bases, leaving 11 bases between them. CDR3 sequence reads: CASSRREENQPQHF. DNA for the CDR3: TGTGCCAGCTCACGCCGGGAGGAAAATCAGCCCCAGCATTTT.

The rearrangement uses TRBV6-5 and TRBJ1-2, with a tentative D call TRBD1 (5 bases). From germline, CDR1 is MNHEY and CDR2 SVGAGI. This CDR3 has 13 amino acids. Trimming pared 3 bases from V and 8 bases from J, leaving 13 bases between. CDR3 nucleotides: TGTGCCAGCAGTTATTCGGGGACGTTGGGCTACACCTTC. Amino acids: CASSYSGTLGYTF.

This chain connects TRBV27 to TRBJ2-2; TRBD2 aligns across 10 bases. CDR1 and CDR2 from the germline V gene are MNHEY and SMNVEV (reference sequence). The CDR3 contains 14 residues. V shed 10 bases, J shed 3 bases, and the junction held 5 bases outside the gene matches. CDR3 residues: CAIPTSGYTGELFF. Here the CDR3 DNA reads TGTGCCATTCCGACTAGCGGGTACACCGGGGAGCTGTTTTTT.

This chain connects TRBV30 to TRBJ2-5, with a weak D call TRBD2 (6 bases). V was pared by 3 bases and J by 2 bases, with 13 bases between. CDR1 and CDR2 (germline): GTSNPN, SVGIG (reference sequence). This CDR3 region has 14 residues. The CDR3 here is CAWSLLGTQETQYF. In DNA, the CDR3 is TGTGCCTGGAGCCTATTAGGGACTCAAGAGACCCAGTACTTC. Full variable domain (remainder filled in from reference TRBV30 and TRBJ2-5): SQTIHQWPATLVQPVGSPLSLECTVEGTSNPNLYWYRQAAGRGLQLLFYSVGIGQISSEVPQNLSASRPQDRQFILSSKKLLLSDSGFYLCAWSLLGTQETQYFGPGTRLLVL.

The chain links TRBV5-5 to TRBJ2-7; weak D call: TRBD1 (5 bases). The CDR3 sequence is 12 residues long. Trimming took off 2 bases at V and 6 bases at J, with 9 bases between the two ends. Germline lookup yields CDR1 SGHKS and CDR2 YYEKEE (reference sequence). The CDR3 DNA sequence: TGTGCCAGCAGCTTTCTCAGGGTCGAGCAGTACTTC. This codes for CASSFLRVEQYF.

The rearrangement links TRBV28 to TRBJ1-2; 12 bases align to TRBD1. In germline, CDR1 is MDHEN, CDR2 SYDVKM. The CDR3 sequence is 18 residues long. V was clipped by 6 bases and J by 3 bases; unmatched bases: 14. As DNA, the CDR3 is TGTGCCAGCAGCCTATACCGGGACAGGGGGCGTGGTGACTATGGCTACACCTTC. Protein product: CASSLYRDRGRGDYGYTF.

This clone occurred once. The V call is TRBV2, the J call TRBJ2-3, with TRBD1 matching over 8 bases. CDR1 is SNHLY and CDR2 is FYNNEI in the germline V gene. J gave up 7 bases and V 4 bases, and 22 bases lay outside the gene matches. CDR3 length: 19 residues. The CDR3 sequence: CASSGGDRFSRGARYTQYF. The CDR3 DNA follows: TGTGCCAGCAGTGGGGGGGACAGGTTTTCACGTGGGGCCAGATATACGCAGTATTTT.

The V and J genes are TRBV10-3 and TRBJ2-2; the D is unclear. The CDR3 is 14 residues long. V lost 2 bases to trimming and J lost 3 bases, with 7 bases between them. Germline V gene data show CDR1 as ENHRY and CDR2 as SYGVKD. CDR3 amino acids: CAISEAPYTGELFF. In DNA form, the CDR3 reads TGTGCCATCAGTGAGGCACCCTACACCGGGGAGCTGTTTTTT.

The chain couples TRBV7-2 to TRBJ1-1, with a possible D match to TRBD1 (5 bases). Germline V gene sequence: CDR1 SGHTA, CDR2 FQGNSA. Trimming took 5 bases from V and 1 from J, leaving 17 bases between them. This CDR3 spans 16 amino acids. The CDR3 is CASSPRAGDSNTEAFF. Here the CDR3 DNA reads TGTGCCAGCAGCCCGCGAGCGGGGGATTCGAACACTGAAGCTTTCTTT.

This chain uses TRBV4-1 with TRBJ2-7, with unresolved D. CDR3 length: 15 amino acids. V was cut by 4 bases and J by 2 bases, with 15 bases left in between. In germline, CDR1 is MGHRA, CDR2 YSYEKL. CDR3 protein: CASSRHEAGPYEQYF. The DNA of the CDR3 is TGCGCCAGCAGCCGCCATGAGGCAGGCCCCTACGAGCAGTACTTC.

The chain employs TRBV6-5 and TRBJ1-1, with 8 bases matching TRBD1. This CDR3 has 15 residues. The germline V gene has CDR1 MNHEY and CDR2 SVGAGI. Trimming cost V 1 base and J 5 bases; bases outside gene matches: 6. CDR3 sequence: CASSYFRGLWTEAFF. CDR3 nucleotide sequence: TGTGCCAGCAGTTACTTCAGGGGGCTGTGGACTGAAGCTTTCTTT.

CDR3 loop: CASSSPAGLYEQYF. Here the CDR3 DNA reads TGTGCCAGCAGTTCCCCGGCAGGGCTGTACGAGCAGTACTTC. The chain couples TRBV28 to TRBJ2-7; a possible D gene is TRBD1 (5 bases). The CDR3 is 14 residues long. V was cut by 4 bases and J by 4 bases, with 14 bases left in between. CDR1 and CDR2 from the germline V gene are MDHEN and SYDVKM.

As regards this clone: One end of the junction does not line up with germline, which may come from a read error. The rearrangement joins TRBV27 to TRBJ1-1; 8 nucleotides agree with TRBD1. Germline assignment: CDR1 MNHEY and CDR2 SMNVEV (reference sequence). The CDR3 spans 15 residues. CDR3 sequence reads: CASSLFQGAGTEAFF. CDR3 DNA sequence: TGTGCCAGCAGCTTATTCCAGGGGGCGGGCACTGAAGCTTTCTTT.

V usage is TRBV2 and J usage is TRBJ1-5, with D perhaps matching TRBD1 (6 bases). The V gene's germline CDR1 is SNHLY and CDR2 FYNNEI. CDR3 size: 14 residues. Trimming stripped 3 bases from V and 11 bases from J, with 17 bases between. The CDR3 DNA is TGTGCCAGCAGTGACAGGGATCAAGGGGGGGCCCAGCATTTT. It translates to CASSDRDQGGAQHF.

The genes are TRBV28 and TRBJ2-7; 7 nucleotides agree with TRBD2. V was pared by 5 bases and J by 2 bases, with 9 bases of the junction left unmatched. CDR3 size: 15 residues. Germline V gene lookup returns CDR1 MDHEN and CDR2 SYDVKM. CDR3 region: CASSGSREKPYEQYF. In DNA, the CDR3 is TGTGCCAGCAGTGGTTCGCGGGAGAAACCCTACGAGCAGTACTTC.

This chain connects TRBV30 to TRBJ2-3; a weak D match, TRBD2 (5 bases). The CDR3 has 15 amino acids. Trimming left V 1 base short and J 0 bases short, with 11 bases between. The germline CDR1 and CDR2 sequences are GTSNPN and SVGIG (reference sequence). This CDR3 reads CAWSAGRTSTDTQYF. Here the CDR3 DNA reads TGTGCCTGGAGTGCTGGACGGACTAGCACAGATACGCAGTATTTT.